A selection of T cell receptor beta chains follows, all from one sample in a study of blood T cell repertoires in COVID-19. Sequencing used immunoSEQ multiplex PCR; TCRdb keeps in-frame clones, though not all of them. The repertoire has tens of thousands of clones, approximately 88% of them found once; the top ten carry about an eighth. Sequencing was carried out using peripheral blood. These receptors were collected from a human donor with active COVID-19. The donor label of this sample is uncertain. CDR3s include the opening cysteine and the closing phenylalanine or tryptophan. Fields, in order: clone size, D gene, J gene, V gene, CDR3 protein, CDR3 DNA. D genes are given only for firm matches. Size is stated for part of the rows, as once, few or many counts, or as a class when the clone is expanded.

NA | TRBD1 | TRBJ2-7 | TRBV6-1 | CASSESGTGAYEQYF | TGTGCCAGCAGTGAAAGTGGGACAGGGGCTTACGAGCAGTACTTC
NA | NA | TRBJ2-5 | TRBV9 | CASSQGGSQETQYF | TGTGCCAGCAGCCAGGGGGGATCCCAAGAGACCCAGTACTTC
NA | TRBD2 | TRBJ2-1 | TRBV15 | CATSRDWEGGLNNEQFF | TGTGCCACCAGCAGAGATTGGGAGGGAGGGCTCAACAATGAGCAGTTCTTC
once | TRBD2 | TRBJ2-1 | TRBV2 | CASLRGGGPVLSSYNEQFF | TGTGCCTCTCTGCGTGGCGGGGGGCCCGTATTAAGCTCCTACAATGAGCAGTTCTTC
NA | NA | TRBJ2-5 | TRBV18 | CASSPSGDETQYF | TGTGCCAGCTCACCATCAGGGGACGAGACCCAGTACTTC
NA | TRBD1 | TRBJ1-5 | TRBV11-2 | CASSKGQGSRGNQPQHF | TGTGCCAGCAGCAAGGGACAGGGGTCGAGAGGCAATCAGCCCCAGCATTTT
NA | NA | TRBJ2-1 | TRBV4-1 | CASSQPGLANEQFF | TGCGCCAGCAGCCAACCGGGTTTGGCCAATGAGCAGTTCTTC
NA | NA | TRBJ2-7 | TRBV5-1 | CASRRDPSSYEQYF | TGCGCCAGCAGGCGGGATCCTAGCTCCTACGAGCAGTACTTC
NA | TRBD2 | TRBJ2-2 | TRBV7-2 | CASSLVASGSTGELFF | TGTGCCAGCAGCTTAGTCGCTAGCGGGAGCACCGGGGAGCTGTTTTTT
NA | NA | TRBJ1-2 | TRBV19 | CASSDTGNYGYTF | TGTGCCAGTTCAGATACAGGGAACTATGGCTACACCTTC
NA | NA | TRBJ2-6 | TRBV4-2 | CASSQPGNGLISGANVLTF | TGTGCCAGCAGCCAACCCGGGAACGGGTTAATCTCTGGGGCCAACGTCCTGACTTTC
NA | NA | TRBJ1-6 | TRBV6-5 | CASSYPPPGYNSPLHF | TGTGCCAGCAGTTACCCCCCCCCAGGTTATAATTCACCCCTCCACTTT
NA | NA | TRBJ2-7 | TRBV5-1 | CASSLAGKNYEQYF | TGCGCCAGCAGCTTGGCCGGGAAAAACTACGAGCAGTACTTC
NA | NA | TRBJ2-7 | TRBV21-1 | CASSSHRGQNEQYF | TGTGCCAGCAGCAGCCACAGGGGGCAGAACGAGCAGTACTTC
NA | TRBD1 | TRBJ2-4 | TRBV28 | CASSRTRTGEFLEYF | TGTGCCAGCAGTCGGACTCGGACAGGGGAATTTTTGGAGTACTTC
once | TRBD1 | TRBJ2-7 | TRBV5-4 | CASSPNSGTGIKNEQYF | TGTGCCAGCAGCCCCAACTCCGGGACAGGGATAAAGAACGAGCAGTACTTC
NA | NA | TRBJ1-2 | TRBV19 | CASTLGDYGYTF | TGTGCCAGTACGTTAGGGGACTATGGCTACACCTTC
NA | NA | TRBJ1-3 | TRBV30 | CAWSQGTYSGNTIYF | TGTGCCTGGAGCCAGGGGACATACTCTGGAAACACCATATATTTT
NA | TRBD2 | TRBJ2-7 | TRBV10-1 | CASSEGLGREQYF | TGCGCCAGCAGTGAGGGACTAGGAAGGGAGCAGTACTTC
NA | NA | TRBJ1-1 | TRBV10-3 | CAISPLVKGHTEAFF | TGTGCCATATCCCCGCTGGTGAAGGGGCACACTGAAGCTTTCTTT
NA | TRBD2 | TRBJ2-1 | TRBV3-1/TRBV3-2 | CASSQAGGRGNEQFF | TGTGCCAGCAGCCAAGCCGGGGGGAGAGGGAATGAGCAGTTCTTC
once | NA | TRBJ1-2 | TRBV28 | CASSLGFRAYGYTF | TGTGCCAGCAGTTTGGGTTTCAGGGCCTATGGCTACACCTTC
few | TRBD1 | TRBJ2-7 | TRBV25-1 | CASSGKDRATYEQYF | TGTGCCAGCAGTGGGAAGGACAGGGCAACCTACGAGCAGTACTTC
once | NA | TRBJ2-3 | TRBV5-4 | CASSESTDTQYF | TGTGCCAGCAGCGAGAGTACAGATACGCAGTATTTT
NA | NA | TRBJ2-5 | TRBV5-1 | CASSTGPQETQYF | TGCGCCAGCAGCACGGGTCCACAAGAGACCCAGTACTTC
NA | NA | TRBJ2-7 | TRBV29-1 | CSASSRSYEQYF | TGCAGCGCTAGCAGTAGATCCTACGAGCAGTACTTC
NA | NA | TRBJ2-7 | TRBV7-9 | CASSLLGADYEQYF | TGTGCCAGCAGCTTATTGGGAGCAGACTACGAGCAGTACTTC
NA | NA | TRBJ1-1 | TRBV27 | CASTPSWGAPITEAFF | TGTGCCAGCACCCCTTCGTGGGGCGCCCCGATCACTGAAGCTTTCTTT
NA | NA | TRBJ2-5 | TRBV2 | CASTVLAEETQYF | TGTGCCAGCACGGTCCTAGCTGAAGAGACCCAGTACTTC
once | NA | TRBJ1-2 | TRBV19 | CASTLPGIYGYTF | TGTGCCAGTACCCTCCCGGGGATCTATGGCTACACCTTC
NA | NA | TRBJ2-6 | TRBV14 | CASSQGAAGANVLTF | TGTGCCAGCAGCCAAGGGGCAGCCGGGGCCAACGTCCTGACTTTC
NA | TRBD2 | TRBJ2-3 | TRBV5-4 | CASSLPSGSTDTQYF | TGTGCCAGCAGCTTGCCTAGCGGGAGCACAGATACGCAGTATTTT
NA | NA | TRBJ1-2 | TRBV28 | CASSSPTPGGEGYTF | TGTGCCAGCAGTTCCCCTACGCCGGGGGGCGAGGGCTACACCTTC
NA | NA | TRBJ1-2 | TRBV16 | CASSGGQSYGYTF | TGTGCCAGCAGTGGGGGACAAAGCTATGGCTACACCTTC
NA | NA | TRBJ1-2 | TRBV18 | CASSNTGFVDRDYTF | TGTGCCAGCTCAAATACCGGGTTTGTCGATCGGGACTACACCTTC
NA | TRBD2 | TRBJ2-1 | TRBV14 | CASSQEGVAGYNEQFF | TGTGCCAGCAGCCAAGAGGGGGTAGCGGGGTACAATGAGCAGTTCTTC
NA | TRBD1 | TRBJ2-7 | TRBV7-8 | CASSPTRGQGTYEQYF | TGTGCCAGCAGCCCCACTAGGGGACAGGGGACCTACGAGCAGTACTTC
NA | TRBD2 | TRBJ2-5 | TRBV18 | CASSQGTSGSQETQYF | TGTGCCAGCTCACAAGGGACTAGCGGGAGCCAAGAGACCCAGTACTTC
NA | TRBD1 | TRBJ1-1 | TRBV18 | CASSPTGGDTEAFF | TGTGCCAGCTCACCCACAGGGGGGGACACTGAAGCTTTCTTT
NA | TRBD2 | TRBJ2-2 | TRBV7-3 | CASSLAGGRDGELFF | TGTGCCAGCAGCTTGGCCGGCGGGAGAGACGGGGAGCTGTTTTTT
once | TRBD2 | TRBJ2-7 | TRBV18 | CASSPNSGSSEQYF | TGTGCCAGCTCACCAAACAGCGGGAGTTCCGAGCAGTACTTC
NA | TRBD1 | TRBJ2-3 | TRBV3-1/TRBV3-2 | CASSQGGQGWYTQYF | TGTGCCAGCAGCCAAGGGGGACAGGGATGGTATACGCAGTATTTT
NA | NA | TRBJ2-1 | TRBV3-1/TRBV3-2 | CASSQDRGLTNEQFF | TGTGCCAGCAGCCAAGATCGGGGTCTTACCAATGAGCAGTTCTTC
once | NA | TRBJ1-3 | TRBV29-1 | CSAEVGNTIYF | TGCAGCGCCGAGGTTGGAAACACCATATATTTT
NA | TRBD2 | TRBJ2-1 | TRBV3-1/TRBV3-2 | CASSQDGTSGGTKYNEQFF | TGTGCCAGCAGCCAAGATGGGACTAGCGGGGGGACGAAATACAATGAGCAGTTCTTC
NA | NA | TRBJ1-2 | TRBV30 | CAWSVGGENYGYTF | TGTGCCTGGAGTGTAGGCGGGGAAAACTATGGCTACACCTTC
NA | NA | TRBJ1-1 | TRBV2 | CASRSEGNTEAFF | TGTGCCAGCAGATCGGAGGGTAACACTGAAGCTTTCTTT
NA | NA | TRBJ2-2 | TRBV19 | CASSRQSNTGELFF | TGTGCCAGTAGTCGTCAGTCCAACACCGGGGAGCTGTTTTTT
NA | NA | TRBJ1-2 | TRBV2 | CASSEALPGGYGYTF | TGTGCCAGCAGTGAAGCGCTACCCGGAGGTTATGGCTACACCTTC
NA | NA | TRBJ2-1 | TRBV11-3 | CASSGGWDSTYNEQFF | TGTGCCAGCAGCGGGGGGTGGGACTCCACCTACAATGAGCAGTTCTTC
NA | NA | TRBJ1-2 | TRBV28 | CASSFGGYGYTF | TGTGCCAGCAGTTTTGGGGGGTATGGCTACACCTTC
NA | NA | TRBJ2-7 | TRBV21-1 | CASSWENDGKTYEQYF | TGTGCCAGCAGTTGGGAAAACGACGGGAAGACCTACGAGCAGTACTTC
NA | NA | TRBJ2-7 | TRBV27 | CASSFLASYEQYF | TGTGCCAGCAGTTTTCTAGCGTCCTACGAGCAGTACTTC
once | TRBD1 | TRBJ1-6 | TRBV28 | CASSSGGQNSPLHF | TGTGCCAGCAGTTCAGGGGGTCAAAATTCACCCCTCCACTTT
NA | NA | TRBJ2-2 | TRBV25-1 | CASSALPFELFF | TGTGCCAGCAGTGCCCTTCCCTTCGAGCTGTTTTTT
NA | TRBD2 | TRBJ2-5 | TRBV10-3 | CAIGGDRVTGETQYF | TGTGCCATCGGGGGGGACCGGGTGACGGGAGAGACCCAGTACTTC
NA | TRBD2 | TRBJ2-1 | TRBV19 | CASTERGVYNEQFF | TGTGCCAGTACTGAGCGGGGGGTATACAATGAGCAGTTCTTC
NA | NA | TRBJ2-7 | TRBV4-3 | CASSQDRLNYEQYF | TGCGCCAGCAGCCAAGATCGACTTAACTACGAGCAGTACTTC
NA | NA | TRBJ2-7 | TRBV27 | CASSFGSGHSYEQYF | TGTGCCAGCAGTTTCGGGTCCGGCCACTCCTACGAGCAGTACTTC